Below, 21 T cell receptor beta chains from the same sample are listed, as sequenced in a study of beta chain features in type 1 diabetes. Reverse transcription of all isolated RNA meant that expressed TCRB transcripts were sequenced. Method: immunoSEQ multiplex PCR; TCRdb's copy keeps in-frame clones and lacks some. In the table there are around 350,000 clones, 10% to 15% of which are singletons. Input material: naive CD4+ T cells from blood. All receptors derive from a man aged 18 to 29 in good health.

This sequence joins TRBV15 and TRBJ2-4, with D unresolved. There are 15 residues in the CDR3. Trimming pared 1 base from V and 7 bases from J, leaving 14 bases between. CDR1 is LNHNV and CDR2 is YYDKDF in the germline V gene (reference sequence). The CDR3 coding sequence is TGTGCCACCAGCAGAGTATTCACACTCGGGAACATTCAGTACTTC. Protein product: CATSRVFTLGNIQYF.

The gene calls are TRBV28 and TRBJ2-5; 7 positions match TRBD2. CDR1 and CDR2 (germline): MDHEN, SYDVKM. The V segment lost 6 bases and the J segment 5 bases; nucleotides outside the gene matches: 9. This CDR3 is 14 amino acids long. CDR3 protein: CASSAGQGGETQYF. DNA for the CDR3: TGTGCCAGCAGCGCGGGTCAGGGAGGGGAGACCCAGTACTTC. Filled out from reference TRBV28 and TRBJ2-5, the complete variable domain reads DVKVTQSSRYLVKRTGEKVFLECVQDMDHENMFWYRQDPGLGLRLIYFSYDVKMKEKGDIPEGYSVSREKKERFSLILESASTNQTSMYLCASSAGQGGETQYFGPGTRLLVL.

The chain couples TRBV19 to TRBJ2-5; 7 nucleotides match TRBD2. Germline trimming cut 8 bases from V and 4 bases from J; bases unmatched to any gene: 10. Per the germline V gene, CDR1 is LNHDA and CDR2 is SQIVND (reference sequence). CDR3 length: 14 residues. For the CDR3, the DNA is TGTGCCAGTGAGCCGGGGCCGGGAGGAGAGACCCAGTACTTC. Translating gives CASEPGPGGETQYF.

The rearrangement links TRBV4-3 to TRBJ2-2; perhaps TRBD1 as D (5 bases). This CDR3 comprises 16 residues. The V gene's germline CDR1 is LGHNA and CDR2 YSLEER. V lost 2 bases and J lost 5, with 15 bases in between. The CDR3 sequence is CASSQNSQGFTGELFF. CDR3 bases: TGCGCCAGCAGCCAAAATTCTCAGGGTTTTACCGGGGAGCTGTTTTTT.

This clone turned up a few times. The chain is built from TRBV5-4 and TRBJ2-7, with a tentative D call TRBD2 (5 bases). The CDR3 sequence is 15 residues long. V was shortened by 1 base and J by 2 bases, with 13 bases between the two germline ends. Germline values: CDR1 SGHNT, CDR2 YYREEE (reference sequence). The CDR3 DNA sequence: TGTGCCAGCAGCTTGTATGACGGGATGCCCTACGAGCAGTACTTC. It encodes CASSLYDGMPYEQYF.

In its sample, this clone was seen a few times. The rearrangement joins TRBV7-9 to TRBJ2-3; no reliable D call. Trimming took 7 bases from V and 2 from J, leaving 19 bases between them. Per the germline V gene, CDR1 is SEHNR and CDR2 is FQNEAQ (reference sequence). CDR3 length equals 16 residues. DNA for the CDR3: TGTGCCAGCACCCTTTCAGTGACACAGCTCACAGATACGCAGTATTTT. Its translation: CASTLSVTQLTDTQYF.

This clone was counted between two and nine times. The chain has TRBV27 and TRBJ2-1, with D possibly matching TRBD2 (6 bases). The CDR3 consists of 14 residues. Germline CDR1 and CDR2: MNHEY and SMNVEV (reference sequence). V was shortened by 5 bases and J by 7 bases, with 15 bases between the two germline ends. The CDR3 coding sequence is TGTGCCAGCAGTAAATCCGGGAGAGGGAATGAGCAGTTCTTC. Translating gives CASSKSGRGNEQFF.

This chain links TRBV6-5 with TRBJ2-7; 7 bases match TRBD1. Germline loops: CDR1 MNHEY, CDR2 SVGAGI. J lost 7 bases, V lost 2 bases, and 2 bases had no gene match. The CDR3 loop spans 12 amino acids. CDR3 nucleotides: TGTGCCAGCAGTTACAGGGGGCGTGAGCAGTACTTC. This gives the protein CASSYRGREQYF.

J is TRBJ2-6 and V is TRBV5-4; TRBD1 is a possible D gene (5 bases). CDR1 is SGHNT, CDR2 YYREEE, per germline (reference sequence). The V end lost 4 bases, the J end lost 4 bases, and 18 bases lay between the germline ends. The length of the CDR3 is 17 residues. CDR3 DNA sequence: TGTGCCAGCAGCCAAGAAGTGGGGCCGCACGGGGCCAACGTCCTGACTTTC. It is translated as CASSQEVGPHGANVLTF.

V and J are TRBV6-5 and TRBJ1-1, with no clear D. The germline V gene has CDR1 MNHEY and CDR2 SVGAGI. The CDR3 loop spans 14 amino acids. The germline V and J ends were trimmed by 0 bases and 1 base, with 6 bases remaining between them. The CDR3 region is CASSYSRANTEAFF. The CDR3 DNA reads as TGTGCCAGCAGTTACTCTAGAGCGAACACTGAAGCTTTCTTT.

This clone has more than one count but fewer than ten. This chain connects TRBV9 to TRBJ2-5; 7 nucleotides match TRBD1. Germline V gene sequence: CDR1 SGDLS, CDR2 YYNGEE. V lost 3 bases to trimming and J lost 0 bases; unmatched junction nucleotides: 2. There are 14 residues in the CDR3. CDR3 sequence reads: CASSEQGHQETQYF. The CDR3 DNA sequence: TGTGCCAGCAGCGAACAGGGGCACCAAGAGACCCAGTACTTC.

The chain uses TRBV9 and TRBJ2-3; D not resolved. V was trimmed by 0 bases and J by 0 bases, leaving 8 bases between them. CDR1 and CDR2 from the germline V gene are SGDLS and YYNGEE. There are 15 residues in the CDR3. In DNA, the CDR3 is TGTGCCAGCAGCGTAGGGCTAGTAAGCACAGATACGCAGTATTTT. Translated, it gives CASSVGLVSTDTQYF. The whole variable domain, filled in from reference TRBV9 and TRBJ2-3, reads DSGVTQTPKHLITATGQRVTLRCSPRSGDLSVYWYQQSLDQGLQFLIQYYNGEERAKGNILERFSAQQFPDLHSELNLSSLELGDSALYFCASSVGLVSTDTQYFGPGTRLTVL.

This clone was counted between two and nine times. V is TRBV18 and J is TRBJ1-1; the match to TRBD1 covers 8 bases. CDR1 is KGHSH, CDR2 LQKENI, per germline. The length of the CDR3 is 14 residues. The V gene end was trimmed by 6 bases and the J gene end by 2 bases; junction bases not matched to a gene: 5. CDR3 in amino acids: CASSTSGGNTEAFF. CDR3 nucleotide sequence: TGTGCCAGCTCGACTTCAGGGGGCAACACTGAAGCTTTCTTT.

The V call is TRBV29-1, the J call TRBJ2-2; TRBD1 matches at 11 bases. Germline lookup yields CDR1 SQVTM and CDR2 ANQGSEA. CDR3 length: 14 amino acids. V gave up 7 bases and J gave up 7 bases; unmatched junction bases: 8. For the CDR3, the DNA is TGCAGCGCTAGGACAGGGGGCAACGGCGGGGAGCTGTTTTTT. Translation gives CSARTGGNGGELFF.

This chain links TRBV7-3 with TRBJ2-7, with 8 bases identical to TRBD2. V trimming: 5 bases; J trimming: 6 bases; junction bases outside the gene matches: 12. The CDR3 spans 15 residues. Looked up from germline, CDR1 is SGHTA and CDR2 is FQGTGA. The CDR3 region has the DNA TGTGCCAGCAGCCCAGGACTAGCCTCGGTGGCCGAGCAGTACTTC. Protein: CASSPGLASVAEQYF.

The rearrangement joins TRBV18 to TRBJ2-7, with TRBD2 as a possible D gene (5 bases). V lost 5 bases and J lost 7, with 9 bases in between. This CDR3 spans 11 amino acids. Per germline, CDR1 KGHSH and CDR2 LQKENI. CDR3 sequence: CASSGRGEQYF. The CDR3 DNA is TGTGCCAGCTCAGGGAGAGGGGAGCAGTACTTC.

The chain recombines TRBV7-9 with TRBJ2-7, with TRBD2 matching 8 bases. Germline V gives CDR1 SEHNR, CDR2 FQNEAQ (reference sequence). Trimming took 4 bases from V and 6 from J; bases not matched to a gene: 14. CDR3 length: 16 amino acids. Here the CDR3 DNA reads TGTGCCAGCAGCTCTTACGAAGTTAGCGGGGCGCTCGAGCAGTACTTC. Its protein is CASSSYEVSGALEQYF.

This chain joins TRBV9 and TRBJ2-5, with 7 bases aligning to TRBD2. The CDR3 has 11 residues. Germline-derived CDR1 and CDR2 are SGDLS and YYNGEE. V dropped 3 bases and J dropped 7; count of bases not matched to a gene: 0. The chain's CDR3 is CASSGGGTQYF. The CDR3, as DNA: TGTGCCAGCAGCGGGGGGGGGACCCAGTACTTC.

Only a few counts were recorded for this clone. The chain uses TRBV10-3 and TRBJ2-1, with 10 nucleotides matching TRBD1. Germline loops: CDR1 ENHRY, CDR2 SYGVKD. The J segment lost 6 bases and the V segment lost 7 bases, leaving 3 bases of the junction unmatched. The length of the CDR3 is 13 residues. CDR3 in amino acids: CAITRTGGNEQFF. CDR3 nucleotide sequence: TGTGCCATCACGAGGACAGGGGGCAATGAGCAGTTCTTC.

This chain connects TRBV30 to TRBJ1-2; D gene uncertain. This CDR3 comprises 12 residues. The germline V gene has CDR1 GTSNPN and CDR2 SVGIG (reference sequence). V lost 2 bases and J 4 bases, leaving 8 bases between the germline ends. As DNA, the CDR3 is TGTGCCTGGAGTTCAGGTTTCTATGGCTACACCTTC. This encodes CAWSSGFYGYTF.

V usage is TRBV5-4 and J usage is TRBJ2-1; 9 bases are a match to TRBD2. This CDR3 has 18 amino acids. The germline gives CDR1 SGHNT, CDR2 YYREEE (reference sequence). The trim removed 0 bases at V and 1 base at J, leaving 8 bases unmatched. In DNA, the CDR3 is TGTGCCAGCAGCTTGGCCTGGACTAGCGTATCGTCCTACAATGAGCAGTTCTTC. Its protein is CASSLAWTSVSSYNEQFF.